This T cell receptor (beta chain) was recovered during a study of T cells in Graves' hyperthyroidism and ophthalmopathy. General study points: Most thyroid clonotypes with frequency above 0.001 were detected in blood.

This clonotype showed up many times. Its matching antigen is unknown. Amplification of TCR beta CDR3 regions was performed using RNA transcripts as template. HTBI primers drove first-round RT-PCR of the TCR CDR3. TCRdb fed the multiplex PCR reads into MiXCR, producing one record per CDR3 protein. Of roughly 750,000 distinct CDR3 sequences in the sample, around 15% are singletons; the top ten hold over 7.5%. The junction had 19 bases not matched to a gene; V was cut back by 5 bases and J by 6 bases. The germline V gene encodes CDR1 SGHAT and CDR2 FQNNGV. CDR3 size: 19 residues. This sequence joins TRBV11-2 and TRBJ2-3, with 11 positions matching TRBD2. The specimen sequenced was blood. This receptor was obtained from a young man with Graves' hyperthyroidism. For the CDR3, the DNA is TGTGCCAGCAGCGCCGTCGGCGTACCCGTGGCTAGCGGGAGGGATACGCAGTATTTT. Translating gives CASSAVGVPVASGRDTQYF.